These 7 T cell receptor beta chains were all obtained from the same sample, sequenced in a study of CD8 T cells in ankylosing spondylitis. The study, taken as a whole, reports: Made up of 7 to 9 highly homologous variants, a TCR beta motif appeared characteristic of ankylosing spondylitis blood.

TCRdb re-derived calls from the 5' RACE reads in MiXCR, one entry per CDR3 protein. Of hundreds of thousands of distinct CDR3 sequences in the sample, about an eighth were seen once. Their recognized antigens are unknown. The material sequenced was blood, either unsorted or a sorted T cell fraction (not recorded which). Receptors were obtained from a male donor with ankylosing spondylitis.

The V gene is TRBV10-3, the J gene TRBJ2-5, with TRBD2 as a possible D gene (5 bases). The V gene lost 2 bases and the J gene lost 4 bases, with 17 bases spanning the gap. The CDR3 length is 16 residues. CDR1 ENHRY and CDR2 SYGVKD come from the germline V gene. CDR3 DNA sequence: TGTGCCATCAGTGAGGAGGGCCCTGATCGTCGAGAGACCCAGTACTTC. Amino acid sequence: CAISEEGPDRRETQYF.

This clonotype was seen only a few times. The chain is built from TRBV6-6 and TRBJ2-1; D remains ambiguous. The CDR3 has 13 amino acids. Germline V gene data show CDR1 as MNHNY and CDR2 as SVGAGI (reference sequence). Trimming pared 4 bases from V and 6 bases from J, leaving 10 bases between. The CDR3 here is CASSSHHFNEQFF. CDR3 coding DNA: TGTGCCAGCAGTTCCCACCATTTCAATGAGCAGTTCTTC.

Notes on this clonotype: An end of the junction differs from the germline gene, which may be a read error. The rearrangement uses TRBV5-6 and TRBJ2-7; the match to TRBD2 covers 11 bases. The CDR3 loop spans 15 amino acids. Germline V CDR1 and CDR2: SGHDT, YYEEEE. In DNA form, the CDR3 reads TGTGCCAGCAGCCCCGGACTAGCGGGTGCCTACGAGAAGTACTTC. This translates into CASSPGLAGAYEKYF.

This clonotype was observed many times. The CDR3 region has the DNA TGCAGCGCCAGACAGGGGGAAAGTCAGCCCCAGCATTTT. Protein sequence: CSARQGESQPQHF. The rearrangement uses TRBV29-1 and TRBJ1-5; TRBD1 agrees at 9 bases. Germline V gene sequence: CDR1 SQVTM, CDR2 ANQGSEA. The CDR3 is made up of 13 amino acids. Trimming cost V 7 bases and J 6 bases; bases outside gene matches: 7.

This clonotype was counted at least ten times. J is TRBJ1-2 and V is TRBV7-3; 7 bases line up with TRBD1. CDR1 is SGHTA, CDR2 FQGTGA, per germline. The CDR3 consists of 13 residues. Trimming at V came to 5 bases and at J to 4 bases, leaving 4 bases not matched to a gene. The CDR3 DNA reads as TGTGCCAGCAGCGACAGGACAGGCTATGGCTACACCTTC. It yields the protein CASSDRTGYGYTF.

In this sample, this clonotype turned up a few times. The rearrangement uses TRBV28 and TRBJ1-1, with a tentative D call TRBD1 (5 bases). V lost 1 base, J lost 3 bases, and 12 bases lay in between. Germline CDR1 reads MDHEN; CDR2 reads SYDVKM. This CDR3 has 15 amino acids. The CDR3 DNA reads as TGTGCCAGCAGTTTATCCCGGGACCTTTACACTGAAGCTTTCTTT. This encodes CASSLSRDLYTEAFF.

This clonotype was found a few times. The rearrangement links TRBV20-1 to TRBJ1-1; 7 bases are shared with TRBD1. The CDR3 sequence is 13 residues long. Germline V lookup: CDR1 DFQATT, CDR2 SNEGSKA (reference sequence). CDR3 residues: CTLADRMGTEAFF. DNA for the CDR3: TGCACCTTAGCGGACAGGATGGGAACTGAAGCTTTCTTT.